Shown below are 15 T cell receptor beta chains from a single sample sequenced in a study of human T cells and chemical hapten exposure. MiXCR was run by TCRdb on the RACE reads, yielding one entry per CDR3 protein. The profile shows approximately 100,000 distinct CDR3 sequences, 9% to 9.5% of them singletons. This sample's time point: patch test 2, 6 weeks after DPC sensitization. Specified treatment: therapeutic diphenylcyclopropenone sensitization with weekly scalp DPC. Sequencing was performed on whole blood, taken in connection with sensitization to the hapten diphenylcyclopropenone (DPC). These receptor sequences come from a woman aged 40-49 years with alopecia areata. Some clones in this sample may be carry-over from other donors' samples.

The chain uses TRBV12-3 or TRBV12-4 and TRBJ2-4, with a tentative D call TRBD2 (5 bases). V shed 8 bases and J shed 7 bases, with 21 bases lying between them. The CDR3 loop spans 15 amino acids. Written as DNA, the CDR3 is TGTGCCAGCGGACTCCCCCTGATGAACTCGAACATTCAGTACTTC. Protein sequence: CASGLPLMNSNIQYF.

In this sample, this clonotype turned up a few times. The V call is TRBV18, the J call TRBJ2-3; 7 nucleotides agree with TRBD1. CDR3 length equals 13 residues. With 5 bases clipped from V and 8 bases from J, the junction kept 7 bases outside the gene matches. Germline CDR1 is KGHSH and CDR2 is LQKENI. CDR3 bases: TGTGCCAGCTCAGACAGGGACCTGGCTACGCAGTATTTT. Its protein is CASSDRDLATQYF. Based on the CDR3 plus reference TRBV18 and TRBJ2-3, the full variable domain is NAGVMQNPRHLVRRRGQEARLRCSPMKGHSHVYWYRQLPEEGLKFMVYLQKENIIDESGMPKERFSAEFPKEGPSILRIQQVVRGDSAAYFCASSDRDLATQYFGPGTRLTVL.

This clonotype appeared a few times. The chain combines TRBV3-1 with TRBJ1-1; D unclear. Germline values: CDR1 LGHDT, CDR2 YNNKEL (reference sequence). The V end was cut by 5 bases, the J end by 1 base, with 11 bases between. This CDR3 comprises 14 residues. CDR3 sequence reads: CASSTPIRNTEAFF. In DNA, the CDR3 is TGTGCCAGCAGCACCCCTATCAGGAACACTGAAGCTTTCTTT.

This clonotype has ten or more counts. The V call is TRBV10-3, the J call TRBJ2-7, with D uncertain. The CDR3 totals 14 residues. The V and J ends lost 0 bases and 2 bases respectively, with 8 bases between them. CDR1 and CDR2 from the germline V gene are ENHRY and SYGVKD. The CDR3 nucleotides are TGTGCCATCAGTGAGTCGGAAGGAGCCTACGAGCAGTACTTC. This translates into CAISESEGAYEQYF.

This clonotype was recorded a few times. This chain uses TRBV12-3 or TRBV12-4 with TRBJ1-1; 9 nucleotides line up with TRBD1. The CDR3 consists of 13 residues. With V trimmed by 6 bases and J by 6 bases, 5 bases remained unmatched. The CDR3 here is CASRPDRGSEAFF. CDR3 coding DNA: TGTGCCAGCAGACCCGACAGGGGGTCTGAAGCTTTCTTT.

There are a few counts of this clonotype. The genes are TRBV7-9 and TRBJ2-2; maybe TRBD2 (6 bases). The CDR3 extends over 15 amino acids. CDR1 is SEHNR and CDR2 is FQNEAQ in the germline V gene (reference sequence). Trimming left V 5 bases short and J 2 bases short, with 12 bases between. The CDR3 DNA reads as TGTGCCAGCAGCCAAGGGACTCCTAACACCGGGGAGCTGTTTTTT. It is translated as CASSQGTPNTGELFF. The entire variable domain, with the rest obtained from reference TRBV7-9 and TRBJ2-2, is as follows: DTGVSQNPRHKITKRGQNVTFRCDPISEHNRLYWYRQTLGQGPEFLTYFQNEAQLEKSRLLSDRFSAERPKGSFSTLEIQRTEQGDSAMYLCASSQGTPNTGELFFGEGSRLTVL.

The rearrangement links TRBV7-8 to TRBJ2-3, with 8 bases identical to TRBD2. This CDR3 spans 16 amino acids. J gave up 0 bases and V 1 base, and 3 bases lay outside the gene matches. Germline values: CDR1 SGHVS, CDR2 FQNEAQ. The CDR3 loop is CASSLESGGSTDTQYF. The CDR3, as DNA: TGTGCCAGCAGCTTAGAAAGCGGGGGCAGCACAGATACGCAGTATTTT.

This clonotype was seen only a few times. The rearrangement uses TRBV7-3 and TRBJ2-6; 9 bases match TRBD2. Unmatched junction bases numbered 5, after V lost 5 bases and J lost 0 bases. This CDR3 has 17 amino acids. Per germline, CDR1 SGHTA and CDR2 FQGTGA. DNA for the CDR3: TGTGCCAGCAGCCCCGTACTAGCGGGCTCTGGGGCCAACGTCCTGACTTTC. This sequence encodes CASSPVLAGSGANVLTF. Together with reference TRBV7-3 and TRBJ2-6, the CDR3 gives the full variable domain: GAGVSQTPSNKVTEKGKYVELRCDPISGHTALYWYRQSLGQGPEFLIYFQGTGAADDSGLPNDRFFAVRPEGSVSTLKIQRTERGDSAVYLCASSPVLAGSGANVLTFGAGSRLTVL.

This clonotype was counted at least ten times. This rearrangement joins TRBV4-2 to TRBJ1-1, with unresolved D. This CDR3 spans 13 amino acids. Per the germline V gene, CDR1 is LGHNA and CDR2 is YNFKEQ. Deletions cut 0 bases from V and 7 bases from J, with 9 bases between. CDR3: CASSQDLLGEAFF. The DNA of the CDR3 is TGTGCCAGCAGCCAAGATCTTTTAGGTGAAGCTTTCTTT.

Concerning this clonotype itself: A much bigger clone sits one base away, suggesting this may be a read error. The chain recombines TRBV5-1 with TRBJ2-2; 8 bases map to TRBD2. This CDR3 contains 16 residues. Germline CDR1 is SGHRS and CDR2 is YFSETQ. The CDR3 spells CASSLLAVEASGELIF. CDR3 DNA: TGCGCCAGCAGCTTACTAGCGGTGGAAGCGTCCGGGGAGCTGATTTTT.

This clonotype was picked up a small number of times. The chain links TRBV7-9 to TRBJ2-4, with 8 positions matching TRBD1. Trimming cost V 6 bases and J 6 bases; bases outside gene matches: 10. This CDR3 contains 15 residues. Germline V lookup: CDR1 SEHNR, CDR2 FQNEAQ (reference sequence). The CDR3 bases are TGTGCCAGCAGGGGGACCCGGACAGGGCGAAACATTCAGTACTTC. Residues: CASRGTRTGRNIQYF.

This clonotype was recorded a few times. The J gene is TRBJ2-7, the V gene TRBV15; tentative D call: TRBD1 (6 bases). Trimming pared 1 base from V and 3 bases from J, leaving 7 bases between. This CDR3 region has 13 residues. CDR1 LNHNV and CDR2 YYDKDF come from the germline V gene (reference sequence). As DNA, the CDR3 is TGTGCCACCAGCAGAGGGACAGACTACGAGCAGTACTTC. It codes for CATSRGTDYEQYF.

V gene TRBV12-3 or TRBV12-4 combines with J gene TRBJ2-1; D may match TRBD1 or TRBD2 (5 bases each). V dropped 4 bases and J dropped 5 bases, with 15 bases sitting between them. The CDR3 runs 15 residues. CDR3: CASSSRDPANNEQFF. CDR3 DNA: TGTGCCAGCAGTTCTCGGGACCCGGCGAACAATGAGCAGTTCTTC.

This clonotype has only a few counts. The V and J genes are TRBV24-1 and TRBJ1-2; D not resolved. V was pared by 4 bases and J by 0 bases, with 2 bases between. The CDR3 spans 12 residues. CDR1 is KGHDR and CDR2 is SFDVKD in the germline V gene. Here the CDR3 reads CATSETNYGYTF. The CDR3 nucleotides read TGTGCCACCAGTGAAACTAACTATGGCTACACCTTC.

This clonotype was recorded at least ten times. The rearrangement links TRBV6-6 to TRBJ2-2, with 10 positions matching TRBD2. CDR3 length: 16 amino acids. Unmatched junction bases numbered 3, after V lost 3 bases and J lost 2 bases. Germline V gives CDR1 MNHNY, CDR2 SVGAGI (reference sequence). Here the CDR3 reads CASSYILAGNTGELFF. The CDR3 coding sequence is TGTGCCAGCAGTTATATACTAGCGGGAAACACCGGGGAGCTGTTTTTT.